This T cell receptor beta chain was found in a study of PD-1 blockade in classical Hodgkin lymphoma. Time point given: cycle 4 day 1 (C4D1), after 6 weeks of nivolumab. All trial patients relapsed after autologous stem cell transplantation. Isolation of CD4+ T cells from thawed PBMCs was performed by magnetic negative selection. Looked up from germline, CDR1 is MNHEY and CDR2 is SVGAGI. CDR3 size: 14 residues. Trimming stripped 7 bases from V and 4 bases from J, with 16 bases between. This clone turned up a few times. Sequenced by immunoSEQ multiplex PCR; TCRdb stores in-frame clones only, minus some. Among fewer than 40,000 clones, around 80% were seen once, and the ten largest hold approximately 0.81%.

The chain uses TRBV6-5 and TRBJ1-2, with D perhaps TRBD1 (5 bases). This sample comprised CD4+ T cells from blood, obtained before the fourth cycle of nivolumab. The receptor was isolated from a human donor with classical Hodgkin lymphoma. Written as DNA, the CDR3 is TGTGCCAGCACCACGACAGTAGGTACCTATGGCTACACCTTC. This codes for CASTTTVGTYGYTF.